Sequencing of this T cell receptor (beta chain) was carried out in a study of response to subunit inactivated influenza vaccine. Germline CDR1 DFQATT, CDR2 SNEGSKA (reference sequence). V trimming: 5 bases; J trimming: 4 bases; junction bases outside the gene matches: 2. The CDR3 is 12 amino acids. Study observations and caveats: That few new T cells are recruited by each seasonal influenza vaccination was the authors' suggestion.

This clonotype was recorded a few times. Its specificity is unknown. Using its own MiXCR run on the RT-PCR reads, TCRdb lists one record per CDR3 protein. Of more than 250,000 distinct CDR3 sequences in the sample, roughly a fifth were seen once. The rearrangement links TRBV20-1 to TRBJ2-7; 10 bases match TRBD1. The starting material was PBMCs from blood, obtained about 20 months after vaccination. This TCR came from a man aged 50 to 75 who received an inactivated influenza vaccine. CDR3 sequence: CSARDRGYEQYF. The CDR3 DNA reads TGCAGTGCTCGGGACAGGGGTTACGAGCAGTACTTC.